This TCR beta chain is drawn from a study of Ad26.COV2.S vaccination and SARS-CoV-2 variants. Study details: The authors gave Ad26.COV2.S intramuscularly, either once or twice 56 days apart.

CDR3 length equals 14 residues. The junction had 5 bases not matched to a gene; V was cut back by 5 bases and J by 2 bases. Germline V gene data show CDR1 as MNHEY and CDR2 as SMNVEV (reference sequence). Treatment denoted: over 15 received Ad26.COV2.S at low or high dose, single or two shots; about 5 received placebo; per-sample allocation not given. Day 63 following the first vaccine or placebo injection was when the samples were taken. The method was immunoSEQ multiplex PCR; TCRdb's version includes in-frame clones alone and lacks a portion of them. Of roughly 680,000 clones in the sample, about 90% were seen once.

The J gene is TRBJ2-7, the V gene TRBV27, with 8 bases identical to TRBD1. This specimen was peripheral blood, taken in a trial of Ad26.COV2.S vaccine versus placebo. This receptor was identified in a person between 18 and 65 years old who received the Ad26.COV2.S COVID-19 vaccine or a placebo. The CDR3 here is CASSMDRATYEQYF. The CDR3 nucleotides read TGTGCCAGCAGTATGGACAGGGCGACCTACGAGCAGTACTTC.